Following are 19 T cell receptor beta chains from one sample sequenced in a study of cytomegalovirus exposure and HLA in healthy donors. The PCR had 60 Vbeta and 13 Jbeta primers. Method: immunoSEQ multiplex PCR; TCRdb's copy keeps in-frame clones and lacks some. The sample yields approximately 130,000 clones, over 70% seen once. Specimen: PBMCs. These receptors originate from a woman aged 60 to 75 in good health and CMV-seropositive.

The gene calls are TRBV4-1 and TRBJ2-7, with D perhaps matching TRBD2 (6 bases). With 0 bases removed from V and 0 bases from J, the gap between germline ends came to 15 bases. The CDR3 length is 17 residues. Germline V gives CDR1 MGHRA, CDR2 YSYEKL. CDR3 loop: CASSQESSGPSSYEQYF. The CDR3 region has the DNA TGCGCCAGCAGCCAAGAATCCAGCGGGCCGAGCTCCTACGAGCAGTACTTC.

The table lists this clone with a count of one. The CDR3 sequence is CASSARQASTDTQYF. In DNA form, the CDR3 reads TGTGCCAGCAGCGCCCGACAGGCCTCTACAGATACGCAGTATTTT. The chain uses TRBV5-4 and TRBJ2-3; D might be TRBD1 (6 bases). Trimming cost V 4 bases and J 3 bases, with 15 bases left between them. The V gene's germline CDR1 is SGHNT and CDR2 YYREEE (reference sequence). This CDR3 has 15 amino acids.

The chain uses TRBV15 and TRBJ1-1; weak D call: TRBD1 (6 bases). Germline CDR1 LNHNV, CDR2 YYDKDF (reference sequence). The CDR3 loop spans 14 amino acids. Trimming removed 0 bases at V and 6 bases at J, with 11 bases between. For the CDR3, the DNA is TGTGCCACCAGCAGAGATCGATGGGGGCCTGAAGCTTTCTTT. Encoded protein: CATSRDRWGPEAFF.

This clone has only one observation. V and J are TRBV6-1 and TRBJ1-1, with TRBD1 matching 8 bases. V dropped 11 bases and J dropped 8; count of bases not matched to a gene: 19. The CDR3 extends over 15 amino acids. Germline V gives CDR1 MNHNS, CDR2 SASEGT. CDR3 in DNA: TGTGCCGTTCAGGGGGCCTACGGCGCGGGGTTCGAAGCTTTCTTT. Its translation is CAVQGAYGAGFEAFF.

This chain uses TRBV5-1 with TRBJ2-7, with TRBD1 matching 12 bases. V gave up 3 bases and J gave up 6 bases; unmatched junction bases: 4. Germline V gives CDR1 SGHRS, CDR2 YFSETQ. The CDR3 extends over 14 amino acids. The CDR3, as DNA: TGCGCCAGCAGCTCGGGGACAGGGGGCCTCGAGCAGTACTTC. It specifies CASSSGTGGLEQYF.

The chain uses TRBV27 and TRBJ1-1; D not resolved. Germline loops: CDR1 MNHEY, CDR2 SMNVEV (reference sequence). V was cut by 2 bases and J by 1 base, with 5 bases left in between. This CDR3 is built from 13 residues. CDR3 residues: CASSLGRNTEAFF. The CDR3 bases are TGTGCCAGCAGTTTAGGCAGGAACACTGAAGCTTTCTTT.

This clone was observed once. The DNA of the CDR3 is TGTGCCAGCAGCTTGGAGGGGGCTAGGGTCTATGGCTACACCTTC. Translated: CASSLEGARVYGYTF. The rearrangement links TRBV5-5 to TRBJ1-2; 7 bases match TRBD1. CDR1 is SGHKS, CDR2 YYEKEE, per germline (reference sequence). This CDR3 has 15 amino acids. With V trimmed by 0 bases and J by 4 bases, 6 bases remained unmatched.

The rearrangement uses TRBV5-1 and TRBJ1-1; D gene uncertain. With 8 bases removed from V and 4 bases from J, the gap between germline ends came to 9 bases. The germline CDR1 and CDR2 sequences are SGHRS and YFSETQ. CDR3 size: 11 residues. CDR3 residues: CASQLGTEAFF. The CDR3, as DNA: TGCGCCAGTCAACTCGGCACTGAAGCTTTCTTT.

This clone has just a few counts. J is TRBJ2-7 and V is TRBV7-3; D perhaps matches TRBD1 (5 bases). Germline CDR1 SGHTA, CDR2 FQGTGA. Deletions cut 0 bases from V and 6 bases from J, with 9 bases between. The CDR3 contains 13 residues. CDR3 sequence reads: CASSLTGDGEQYF. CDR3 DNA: TGTGCCAGCAGCTTAACAGGGGATGGCGAGCAGTACTTC.

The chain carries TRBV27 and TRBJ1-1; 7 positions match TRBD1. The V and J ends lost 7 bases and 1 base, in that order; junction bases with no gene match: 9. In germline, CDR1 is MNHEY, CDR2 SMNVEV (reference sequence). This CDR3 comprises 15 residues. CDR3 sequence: CASIPGTARNTEAFF. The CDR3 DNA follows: TGTGCCAGCATTCCCGGGACAGCTCGGAACACTGAAGCTTTCTTT.

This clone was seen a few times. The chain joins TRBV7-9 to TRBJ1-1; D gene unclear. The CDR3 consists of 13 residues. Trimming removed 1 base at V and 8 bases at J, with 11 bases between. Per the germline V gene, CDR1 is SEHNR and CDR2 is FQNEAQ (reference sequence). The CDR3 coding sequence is TGTGCCAGCAGCTTAGTGGTATCCGGGGAAGCTTTCTTT. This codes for CASSLVVSGEAFF.

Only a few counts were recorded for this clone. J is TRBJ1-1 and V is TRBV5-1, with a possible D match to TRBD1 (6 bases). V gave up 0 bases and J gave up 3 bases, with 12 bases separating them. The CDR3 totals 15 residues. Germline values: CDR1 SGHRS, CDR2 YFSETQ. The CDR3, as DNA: TGCGCCAGCAGCTTGGCCGTAGGGGGTTACACTGAAGCTTTCTTT. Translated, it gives CASSLAVGGYTEAFF.

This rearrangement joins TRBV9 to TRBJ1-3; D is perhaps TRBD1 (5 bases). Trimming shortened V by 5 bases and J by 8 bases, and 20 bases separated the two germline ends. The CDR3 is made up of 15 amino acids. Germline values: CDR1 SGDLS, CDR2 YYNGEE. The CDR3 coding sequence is TGTGCCAGCAGTGACGGCCAGGGTGGAGTAGACACCATATATTTT. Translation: CASSDGQGGVDTIYF.

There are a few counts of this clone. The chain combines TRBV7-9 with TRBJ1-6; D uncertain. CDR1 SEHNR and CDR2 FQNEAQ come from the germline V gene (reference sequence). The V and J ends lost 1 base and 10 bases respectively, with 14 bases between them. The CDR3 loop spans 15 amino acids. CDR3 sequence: CASSLVSGEGSPLHF. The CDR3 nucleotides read TGTGCCAGCAGCTTAGTGTCCGGGGAGGGATCACCCCTCCACTTT.

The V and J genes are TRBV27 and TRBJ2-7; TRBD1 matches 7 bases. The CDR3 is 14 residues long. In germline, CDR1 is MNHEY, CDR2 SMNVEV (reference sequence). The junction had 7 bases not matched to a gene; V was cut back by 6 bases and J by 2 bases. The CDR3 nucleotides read TGTGCCAGCAGCCCAGGGACAGATGCCTACGAGCAGTACTTC. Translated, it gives CASSPGTDAYEQYF.

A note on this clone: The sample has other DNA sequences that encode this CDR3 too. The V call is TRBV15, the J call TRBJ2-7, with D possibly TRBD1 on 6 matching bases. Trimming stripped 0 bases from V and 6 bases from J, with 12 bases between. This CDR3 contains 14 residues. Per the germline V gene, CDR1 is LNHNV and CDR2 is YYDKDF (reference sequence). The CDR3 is CATSRDPQGSEQYF. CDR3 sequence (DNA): TGTGCCACCAGCAGAGACCCCCAGGGGAGCGAGCAGTACTTC.

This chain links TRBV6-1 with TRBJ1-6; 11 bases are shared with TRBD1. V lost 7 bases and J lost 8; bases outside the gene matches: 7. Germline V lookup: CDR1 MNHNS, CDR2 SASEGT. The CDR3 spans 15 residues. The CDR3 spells CASNRGQGAYSPLHF. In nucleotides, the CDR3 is TGTGCCAGCAACCGCGGACAGGGGGCTTATTCACCCCTCCACTTT.

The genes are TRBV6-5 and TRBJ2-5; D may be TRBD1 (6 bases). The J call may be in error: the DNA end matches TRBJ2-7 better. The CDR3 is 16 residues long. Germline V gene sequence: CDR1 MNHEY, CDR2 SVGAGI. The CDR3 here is CASSYSLGQGNYEQYF. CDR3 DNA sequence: TGTGCCAGCAGTTACTCCTTGGGCCAGGGGAACTACGAGCAGTACTTC.

The CDR3 protein is CASSQGPGNTIYF. The DNA of the CDR3 is TGTGCCAGCAGCCAAGGGCCTGGAAACACCATATATTTT. The chain uses TRBV14 and TRBJ1-3, with D unresolved. Trimming stripped 1 base from V and 2 bases from J, with 3 bases between. Germline values: CDR1 SGHDN, CDR2 FVKESK. This CDR3 has 13 residues.